This paragraph reports one TCR beta chain. This CDR3 has 14 amino acids. The table came from immunoSEQ multiplex PCR; TCRdb's copy has only in-frame clones and leaves some out. The sample consists of roughly 200,000 clones, 80% to 90% of them appearing once. This record belongs to a study of blood T cell repertoires in COVID-19. The origin of this receptor is a woman older than 75 with COVID-19, enrolled during active disease. The sequenced sample was peripheral blood. The chain links TRBV21-1 to TRBJ2-5; the DNA was not compared with TRBD2, the D call given in the table. TRBV21-1 is labeled a pseudogene. DNA of the CDR3: TGTGCCCCCAGGGGAGGGGAAGGGCAAGAGACCCAGTACTTC. This codes for CAPRGGEGQETQYF.